These T cell receptor beta chains were read from a single sample in a study of CD8 T cells in ankylosing spondylitis. TCRdb reprocessed the 5' RACE reads with MiXCR, giving one entry per CDR3 protein. The data hold 120,000 to 150,000 distinct CDR3 sequences, with roughly 7.7% observed a single time. The source material was synovial fluid, either unsorted or a sorted T cell fraction (not recorded which). The receptor source for this set is a male donor with ankylosing spondylitis. Both conserved end residues are part of each CDR3. The order of the fields is J gene, clone size, D gene, V gene, CDR3 protein, CDR3 DNA. D genes are given only for firm matches. Clone size, where shown, is once, few, many, or a class for clones that have expanded.

j_call: TRBJ2-1; clone_size: many; d_call: TRBD2; v_call: TRBV20-1; cdr3_aa: CSASGSGSGNEQFF; cdr3_nt: TGCAGTGCTAGTGGTAGCGGGAGTGGCAATGAGCAGTTCTTC
j_call: TRBJ2-3; clone_size: -; d_call: -; v_call: TRBV6-6; cdr3_aa: CASSYSNRDTQYF; cdr3_nt: TGTGCCAGCAGTTACTCGAATCGGGATACGCAGTATTTT
j_call: TRBJ2-5; clone_size: -; d_call: -; v_call: TRBV29-1; cdr3_aa: CSVEGRESRETQYF; cdr3_nt: TGCAGCGTTGAAGGCAGGGAAAGTCGAGAGACCCAGTACTTC
j_call: TRBJ2-3; clone_size: -; d_call: -; v_call: TRBV20-1; cdr3_aa: CSASFQGTDTQYF; cdr3_nt: TGCAGTGCTAGTTTCCAGGGGACAGATACGCAGTATTTT
j_call: TRBJ1-5; clone_size: many; d_call: -; v_call: TRBV6-5; cdr3_aa: CASSYSGVQPQHF; cdr3_nt: TGTGCCAGCAGTTACTCGGGGGTCCAGCCCCAGCATTTT
j_call: TRBJ1-4; clone_size: many; d_call: -; v_call: TRBV28; cdr3_aa: CASSSRMTEGEKLFF; cdr3_nt: TGTGCCAGCAGTTCCCGGATGACTGAGGGTGAAAAACTGTTTTTT
j_call: TRBJ1-2; clone_size: -; d_call: -; v_call: TRBV2; cdr3_aa: CASSENGYYGYTF; cdr3_nt: TGTGCCAGCAGTGAAAACGGTTACTATGGCTACACCTTC
j_call: TRBJ1-1; clone_size: many; d_call: -; v_call: TRBV7-2; cdr3_aa: CASSLRAGDEAFF; cdr3_nt: TGTGCCAGCAGCTTAAGGGCAGGGGATGAAGCTTTCTTT
j_call: TRBJ2-7; clone_size: few; d_call: -; v_call: TRBV2; cdr3_aa: CASSEALRLYEQYF; cdr3_nt: TGTGCCAGCAGTGAAGCGCTTCGGCTCTACGAGCAGTACTTC
j_call: TRBJ2-2; clone_size: hyperexpanded; d_call: -; v_call: TRBV5-1; cdr3_aa: CASSLYRGADTGELFF; cdr3_nt: TGCGCCAGCAGCTTGTATCGAGGGGCGGACACCGGGGAGCTGTTTTTT
j_call: TRBJ1-2; clone_size: many; d_call: TRBD1; v_call: TRBV12-3/TRBV12-4; cdr3_aa: CASRIKTGHYGYTF; cdr3_nt: TGTGCCAGCAGGATAAAGACAGGGCACTATGGCTACACCTTC
j_call: TRBJ1-4; clone_size: few; d_call: -; v_call: TRBV20-1; cdr3_aa: CSASEAAANEKLFF; cdr3_nt: TGCAGTGCTAGTGAGGCGGCCGCAAATGAAAAACTGTTTTTT
j_call: TRBJ1-2; clone_size: few; d_call: -; v_call: TRBV10-3; cdr3_aa: CAISFAEVYGYTF; cdr3_nt: TGTGCCATCAGCTTTGCCGAAGTCTATGGCTACACCTTC
j_call: TRBJ2-2; clone_size: many; d_call: TRBD1; v_call: TRBV7-3; cdr3_aa: CASSTGQYGGELFF; cdr3_nt: TGTGCCAGCAGCACGGGACAGTATGGCGGGGAGCTGTTTTTT
j_call: TRBJ2-2; clone_size: many; d_call: -; v_call: TRBV20-1; cdr3_aa: CSARDGGSTGELFF; cdr3_nt: TGCAGTGCTAGAGACGGGGGCTCCACCGGGGAGCTGTTTTTT
j_call: TRBJ2-7; clone_size: -; d_call: -; v_call: TRBV13; cdr3_aa: CASSLVQAGAYEQYF; cdr3_nt: TGTGCCAGCAGCTTAGTACAAGCGGGTGCCTACGAGCAGTACTTC
j_call: TRBJ2-3; clone_size: once; d_call: -; v_call: TRBV11-2; cdr3_aa: CASSLARDTQYF; cdr3_nt: TGTGCCAGCAGCTTAGCCAGAGATACGCAGTATTTT
j_call: TRBJ1-5; clone_size: -; d_call: -; v_call: TRBV5-6; cdr3_aa: CASSFWGGSNQPQHF; cdr3_nt: TGTGCCAGCAGCTTTTGGGGGGGTAGCAATCAGCCCCAGCATTTT
j_call: TRBJ2-5; clone_size: many; d_call: TRBD2; v_call: TRBV20-1; cdr3_aa: CSARDRLAGSVRGETQYF; cdr3_nt: TGCAGTGCTAGAGATCGCCTAGCGGGATCAGTGAGAGGAGAGACCCAGTACTTC
j_call: TRBJ2-7; clone_size: once; d_call: -; v_call: TRBV11-3; cdr3_aa: CPSSPGAAYEQYF; cdr3_nt: TGTCCCAGCAGCCCCGGGGCGGCGTACGAGCAGTACTTC
j_call: TRBJ1-4; clone_size: few; d_call: -; v_call: TRBV5-1; cdr3_aa: CASSLEGLANEKLFF; cdr3_nt: TGCGCCAGCAGCCTAGAGGGGTTAGCTAATGAAAAACTGTTTTTT
j_call: TRBJ1-1; clone_size: many; d_call: TRBD1; v_call: TRBV7-2; cdr3_aa: CASSLATGGTEAFF; cdr3_nt: TGTGCCAGCAGCTTAGCAACAGGGGGCACTGAAGCTTTCTTT
j_call: TRBJ1-2; clone_size: -; d_call: -; v_call: TRBV7-9; cdr3_aa: CASSLGGREGGYTF; cdr3_nt: TGTGCCAGCAGCTTAGGAGGCAGGGAGGGAGGCTACACCTTC
j_call: TRBJ2-3; clone_size: many; d_call: -; v_call: TRBV4-2; cdr3_aa: CASSQTRDPFTDTQYF; cdr3_nt: TGTGCCAGCAGCCAAACTCGGGACCCCTTCACAGATACGCAGTATTTT
j_call: TRBJ1-1; clone_size: -; d_call: -; v_call: TRBV30; cdr3_aa: CAWSDQGLGTEAFF; cdr3_nt: TGTGCCTGGAGTGATCAGGGGCTGGGGACTGAAGCTTTCTTT
j_call: TRBJ2-5; clone_size: many; d_call: -; v_call: TRBV5-6; cdr3_aa: CASSPDGGQETQYF; cdr3_nt: TGTGCCAGCAGCCCGGACGGTGGGCAAGAGACCCAGTACTTC
j_call: TRBJ1-1; clone_size: many; d_call: -; v_call: TRBV6-1; cdr3_aa: CATSKEVDTEAFF; cdr3_nt: TGTGCCACCTCAAAAGAGGTAGACACTGAAGCTTTCTTT
j_call: TRBJ1-4; clone_size: -; d_call: -; v_call: TRBV4-2; cdr3_aa: CAIGPGRPLLSTNEKLFF; cdr3_nt: TGTGCCATCGGCCCCGGGCGACCACTCCTTTCAACTAATGAAAAACTGTTTTTT
j_call: TRBJ1-3; clone_size: -; d_call: -; v_call: TRBV5-1; cdr3_aa: CASSLDPSRSGNTIYF; cdr3_nt: TGCGCCAGCAGCTTGGATCCCAGCCGCTCTGGAAACACCATATATTTT
j_call: TRBJ1-5; clone_size: -; d_call: -; v_call: TRBV6-2/TRBV6-3; cdr3_aa: CASSYKFTGQPQHF; cdr3_nt: TGTGCCAGCAGTTATAAGTTTACAGGGCAGCCCCAGCATTTT
j_call: TRBJ2-5; clone_size: -; d_call: -; v_call: TRBV7-9; cdr3_aa: CASSTYDRRETQYF; cdr3_nt: TGTGCCAGCAGCACGTATGACAGGAGAGAGACCCAGTACTTC
j_call: TRBJ2-7; clone_size: many; d_call: -; v_call: TRBV3-1; cdr3_aa: CASSLRSSSYEQYF; cdr3_nt: TGTGCCAGCAGCCTACGGTCAAGTTCCTACGAGCAGTACTTC
j_call: TRBJ2-5; clone_size: many; d_call: TRBD2; v_call: TRBV10-1; cdr3_aa: CASSETRTSGQETQYF; cdr3_nt: TGCGCCAGCAGTGAGACCAGGACTAGCGGCCAAGAGACCCAGTACTTC
j_call: TRBJ1-4; clone_size: medium-sized; d_call: -; v_call: TRBV7-2; cdr3_aa: CASSSWTNEKLFF; cdr3_nt: TGTGCCAGCAGCTCTTGGACTAATGAAAAACTGTTTTTT
j_call: TRBJ2-3; clone_size: -; d_call: -; v_call: TRBV20-1; cdr3_aa: CSAKGLRGSTDTQYF; cdr3_nt: TGCAGTGCTAAGGGTCTTAGGGGAAGCACAGATACGCAGTATTTT
j_call: TRBJ1-4; clone_size: many; d_call: -; v_call: TRBV12-3/TRBV12-4; cdr3_aa: CASSPWGREGEKLFF; cdr3_nt: TGTGCCAGCAGTCCATGGGGCAGGGAAGGTGAAAAACTGTTTTTT
j_call: TRBJ2-3; clone_size: -; d_call: -; v_call: TRBV20-1; cdr3_aa: CSASSSTGGLDTQYF; cdr3_nt: TGCAGTGCTAGCTCCTCGACCGGTGGGCTGGATACGCAGTATTTT
j_call: TRBJ2-6; clone_size: many; d_call: -; v_call: TRBV5-6; cdr3_aa: CASSSTLGRSGANVLTF; cdr3_nt: TGTGCCAGCAGCTCGACACTAGGACGCTCGGGGGCCAACGTCCTGACTTTC
j_call: TRBJ2-5; clone_size: -; d_call: -; v_call: TRBV28; cdr3_aa: CASSLAGAVTQYF; cdr3_nt: TGTGCCAGCAGTTTAGCAGGGGCAGTGACCCAGTACTTC
j_call: TRBJ2-3; clone_size: many; d_call: -; v_call: TRBV4-1; cdr3_aa: CASSQERGFYGTDTQYF; cdr3_nt: TGCGCCAGCAGCCAAGAGAGAGGCTTCTATGGCACAGATACGCAGTATTTT